This T cell receptor beta chain is from a study of identical twins. Germline-derived CDR1 and CDR2 are PRHDT and FYEKMQ (reference sequence). The CDR3 consists of 13 residues. The ends were cut back, 4 bases at V and 7 bases at J, with 13 bases in the middle. TCRdb re-called the 5' RACE reads with MiXCR, one entry per CDR3 protein. Found here are 600,000 to 700,000 distinct CDR3 sequences, 20% to 25% of them singletons; the top ten hold 4% to 5.5%. The sample also formed part of further work on T cells expressing NK-cell markers.

Sequencing was done on a sample of PBMCs. The TCR was taken from a woman under 30 in good health. V is TRBV13 and J is TRBJ1-2; D unresolved. In nucleotides, the CDR3 is TGTGCCAGCAGCTATGGACGAACTAGTGGCTACACCTTC. Amino acid sequence: CASSYGRTSGYTF.